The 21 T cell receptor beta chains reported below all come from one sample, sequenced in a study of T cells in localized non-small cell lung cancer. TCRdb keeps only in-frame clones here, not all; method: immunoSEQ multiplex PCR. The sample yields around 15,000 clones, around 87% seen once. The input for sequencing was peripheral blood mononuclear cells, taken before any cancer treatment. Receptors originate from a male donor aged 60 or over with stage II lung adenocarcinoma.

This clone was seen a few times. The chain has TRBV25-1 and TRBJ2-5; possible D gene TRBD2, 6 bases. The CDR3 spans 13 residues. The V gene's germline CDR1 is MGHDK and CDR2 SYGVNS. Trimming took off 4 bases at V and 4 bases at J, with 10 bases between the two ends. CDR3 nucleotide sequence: TGTGCCAGCAGTGGATACGGGGGAGAGACCCAGTACTTC. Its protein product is CASSGYGGETQYF.

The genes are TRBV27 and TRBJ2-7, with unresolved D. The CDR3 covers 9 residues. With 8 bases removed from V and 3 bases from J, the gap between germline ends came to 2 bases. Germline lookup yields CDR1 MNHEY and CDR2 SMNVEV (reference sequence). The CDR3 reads CASGYEQYF. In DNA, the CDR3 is TGTGCCAGCGGCTACGAGCAGTACTTC.

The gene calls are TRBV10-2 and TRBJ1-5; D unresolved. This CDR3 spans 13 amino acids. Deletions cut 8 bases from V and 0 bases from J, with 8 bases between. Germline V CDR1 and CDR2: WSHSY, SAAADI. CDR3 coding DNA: TGCGCCAGCGCTCTTTATAGCAATCAGCCCCAGCATTTT. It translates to CASALYSNQPQHF.

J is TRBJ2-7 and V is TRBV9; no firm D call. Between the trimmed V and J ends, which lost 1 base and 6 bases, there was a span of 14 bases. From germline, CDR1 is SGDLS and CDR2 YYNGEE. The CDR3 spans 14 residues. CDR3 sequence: CASSVQETRGEQYF. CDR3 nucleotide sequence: TGTGCCAGCAGCGTACAGGAGACGCGCGGCGAGCAGTACTTC.

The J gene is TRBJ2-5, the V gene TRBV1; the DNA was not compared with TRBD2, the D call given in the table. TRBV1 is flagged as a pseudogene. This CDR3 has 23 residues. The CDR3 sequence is CTSSQDLDRGTSGTAQSQETQYF. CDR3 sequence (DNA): TGCACCAGCAGCCAAGATCTGGACAGGGGGACTAGCGGGACCGCACAGAGCCAAGAGACCCAGTACTTC.

The CDR3 is CASSVATPAETQYF. CDR3 DNA sequence: TGTGCCAGCAGCGTAGCTACGCCCGCGGAGACCCAGTACTTC. The V and J genes are TRBV9 and TRBJ2-5; no reliable D call. Germline CDR1 and CDR2: SGDLS and YYNGEE. V lost 0 bases and J 5 bases, leaving 11 bases between the germline ends. This CDR3 region has 14 residues.

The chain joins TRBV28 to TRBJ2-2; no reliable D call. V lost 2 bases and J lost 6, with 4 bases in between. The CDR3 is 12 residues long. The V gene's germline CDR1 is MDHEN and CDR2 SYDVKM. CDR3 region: CASSLNPGELFF. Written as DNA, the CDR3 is TGTGCCAGCAGTTTAAATCCCGGGGAGCTGTTTTTT.

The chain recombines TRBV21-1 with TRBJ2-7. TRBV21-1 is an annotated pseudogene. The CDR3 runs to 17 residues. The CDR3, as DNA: TGTGCCAGCAGCAAAAGCGTTCAGAAAGGGCCGCCGCACGAGCAGTACTTC. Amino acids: CASSKSVQKGPPHEQYF.

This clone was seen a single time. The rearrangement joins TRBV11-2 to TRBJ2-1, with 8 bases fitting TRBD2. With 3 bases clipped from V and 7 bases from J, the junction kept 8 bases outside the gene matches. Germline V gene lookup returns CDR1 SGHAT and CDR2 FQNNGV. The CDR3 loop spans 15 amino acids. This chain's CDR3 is CASSLGAGVVNEQFF. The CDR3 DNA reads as TGTGCCAGCAGCTTGGGAGCGGGAGTGGTGAATGAGCAGTTCTTC.

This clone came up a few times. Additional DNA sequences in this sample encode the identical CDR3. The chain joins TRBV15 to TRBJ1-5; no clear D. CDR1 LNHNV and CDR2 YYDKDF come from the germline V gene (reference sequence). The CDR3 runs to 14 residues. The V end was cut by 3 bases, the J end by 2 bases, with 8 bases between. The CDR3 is CATSRGTRNQPQHF. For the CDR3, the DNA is TGTGCCACCAGCAGGGGAACCCGCAATCAGCCCCAGCATTTT.

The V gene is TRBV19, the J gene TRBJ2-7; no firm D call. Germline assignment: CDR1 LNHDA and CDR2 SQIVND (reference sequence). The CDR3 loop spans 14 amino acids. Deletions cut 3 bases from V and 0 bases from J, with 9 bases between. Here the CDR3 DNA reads TGTGCCAGTAGTATTTCGGAGAACTCCTACGAGCAGTACTTC. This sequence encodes CASSISENSYEQYF.

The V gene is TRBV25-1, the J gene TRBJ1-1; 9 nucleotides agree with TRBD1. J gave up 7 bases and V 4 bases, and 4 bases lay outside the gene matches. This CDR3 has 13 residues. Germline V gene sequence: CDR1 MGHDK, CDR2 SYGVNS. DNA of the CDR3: TGTGCCAGCAGTGCACAGGGGGCAAATGAAGCTTTCTTT. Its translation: CASSAQGANEAFF.

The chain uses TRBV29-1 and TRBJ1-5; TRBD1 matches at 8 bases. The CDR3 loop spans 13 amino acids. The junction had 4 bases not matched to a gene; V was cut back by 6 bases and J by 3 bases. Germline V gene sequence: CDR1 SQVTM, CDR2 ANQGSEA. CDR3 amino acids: CSVMDRDNQPQHF. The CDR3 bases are TGCAGCGTAATGGACAGGGACAATCAGCCCCAGCATTTT.

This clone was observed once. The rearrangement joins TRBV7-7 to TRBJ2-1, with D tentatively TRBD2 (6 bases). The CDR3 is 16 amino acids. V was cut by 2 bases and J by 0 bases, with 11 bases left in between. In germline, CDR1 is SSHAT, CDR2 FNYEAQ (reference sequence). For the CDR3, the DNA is TGTGCCAGCAGCTTAAGTGGGGGGAGCTCCTACAATGAGCAGTTCTTC. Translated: CASSLSGGSSYNEQFF.

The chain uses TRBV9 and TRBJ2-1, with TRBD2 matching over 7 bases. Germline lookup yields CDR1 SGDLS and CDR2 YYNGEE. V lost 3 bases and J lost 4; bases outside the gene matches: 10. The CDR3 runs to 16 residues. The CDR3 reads CASSALRAGSYNEQFF. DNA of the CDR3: TGTGCCAGCAGCGCCCTAAGAGCGGGGTCATACAATGAGCAGTTCTTC.

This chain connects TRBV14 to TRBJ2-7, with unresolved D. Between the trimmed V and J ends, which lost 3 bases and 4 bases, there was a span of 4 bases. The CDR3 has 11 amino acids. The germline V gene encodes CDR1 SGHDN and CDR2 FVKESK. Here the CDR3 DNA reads TGTGCCAGCAGCCACAGTTACGAGCAGTACTTC. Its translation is CASSHSYEQYF.

This chain's CDR3 is CASSITESATNEKLFF. CDR3 in DNA: TGTGCCAGCAGTATAACAGAATCCGCAACTAATGAAAAACTGTTTTTT. The V and J genes are TRBV28 and TRBJ1-4, with no clear D. Trimming shortened V by 5 bases and J by 0 bases, and 13 bases separated the two germline ends. The germline V gene has CDR1 MDHEN and CDR2 SYDVKM. The CDR3 has 16 residues.

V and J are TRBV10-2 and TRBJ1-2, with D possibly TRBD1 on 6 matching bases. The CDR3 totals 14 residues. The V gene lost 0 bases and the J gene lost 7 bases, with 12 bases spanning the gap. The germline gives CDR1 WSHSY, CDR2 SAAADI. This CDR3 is CASSESDIRGGYTF. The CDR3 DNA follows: TGCGCCAGCAGTGAGTCGGACATCAGGGGTGGCTACACCTTC.

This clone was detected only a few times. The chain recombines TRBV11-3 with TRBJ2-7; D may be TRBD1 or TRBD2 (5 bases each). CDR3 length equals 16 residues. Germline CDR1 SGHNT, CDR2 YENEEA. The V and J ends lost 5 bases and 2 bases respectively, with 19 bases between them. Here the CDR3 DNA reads TGTGCCAGCAGCGTGGCTACCGGGACGTATACCTACGAGCAGTACTTC. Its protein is CASSVATGTYTYEQYF.

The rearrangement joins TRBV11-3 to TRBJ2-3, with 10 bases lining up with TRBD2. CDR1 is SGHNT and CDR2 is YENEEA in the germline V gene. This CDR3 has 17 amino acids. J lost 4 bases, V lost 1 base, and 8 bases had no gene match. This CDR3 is CASSLGTSGRAPDTQYF. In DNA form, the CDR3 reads TGTGCCAGCAGCTTAGGTACCAGCGGGAGGGCCCCAGATACGCAGTATTTT.

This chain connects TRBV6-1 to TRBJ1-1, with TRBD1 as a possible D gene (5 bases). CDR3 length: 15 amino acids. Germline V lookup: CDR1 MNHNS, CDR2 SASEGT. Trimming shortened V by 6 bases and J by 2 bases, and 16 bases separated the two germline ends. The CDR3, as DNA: TGTGCCAGCAGCTTACCATGGGGCACTAACACTGAAGCTTTCTTT. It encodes CASSLPWGTNTEAFF.